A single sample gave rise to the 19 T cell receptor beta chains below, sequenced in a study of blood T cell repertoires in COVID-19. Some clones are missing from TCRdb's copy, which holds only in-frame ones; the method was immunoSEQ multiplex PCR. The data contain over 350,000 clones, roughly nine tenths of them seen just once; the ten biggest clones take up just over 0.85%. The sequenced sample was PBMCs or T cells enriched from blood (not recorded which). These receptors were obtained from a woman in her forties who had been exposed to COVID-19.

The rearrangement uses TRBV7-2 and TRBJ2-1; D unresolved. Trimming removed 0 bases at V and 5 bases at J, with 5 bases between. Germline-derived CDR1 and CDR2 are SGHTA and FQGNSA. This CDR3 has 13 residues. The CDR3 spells CASSLARNNEQFF. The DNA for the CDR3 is TGTGCCAGCAGCTTAGCTAGAAACAATGAGCAGTTCTTC.

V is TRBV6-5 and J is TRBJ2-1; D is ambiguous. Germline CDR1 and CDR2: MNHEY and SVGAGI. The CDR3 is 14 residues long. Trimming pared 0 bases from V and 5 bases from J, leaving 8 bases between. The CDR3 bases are TGTGCCAGCAGTTACTCAGCCAGGCACAATGAGCAGTTCTTC. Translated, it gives CASSYSARHNEQFF.

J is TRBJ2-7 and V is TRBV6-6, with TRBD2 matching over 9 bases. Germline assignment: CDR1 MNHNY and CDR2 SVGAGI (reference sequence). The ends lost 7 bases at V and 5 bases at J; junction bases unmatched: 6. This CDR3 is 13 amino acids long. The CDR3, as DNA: TGTGCCAGCACTTTAGCGGGAGACAACGAGCAGTACTTC. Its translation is CASTLAGDNEQYF.

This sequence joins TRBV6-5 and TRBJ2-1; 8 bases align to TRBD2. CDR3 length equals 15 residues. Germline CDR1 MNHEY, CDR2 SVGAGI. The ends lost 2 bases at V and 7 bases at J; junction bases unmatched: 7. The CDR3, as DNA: TGTGCCAGCAGTTACGTGGGCGGGAGGTTTAATGAGCAGTTCTTC. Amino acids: CASSYVGGRFNEQFF.

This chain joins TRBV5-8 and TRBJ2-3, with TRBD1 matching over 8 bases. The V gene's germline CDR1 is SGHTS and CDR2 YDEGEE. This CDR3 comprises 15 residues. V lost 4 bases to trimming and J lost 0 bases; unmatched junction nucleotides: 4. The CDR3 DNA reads TGTGCCAGCAGCCCTGGACAGGGAAGCACAGATACGCAGTATTTT. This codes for CASSPGQGSTDTQYF.

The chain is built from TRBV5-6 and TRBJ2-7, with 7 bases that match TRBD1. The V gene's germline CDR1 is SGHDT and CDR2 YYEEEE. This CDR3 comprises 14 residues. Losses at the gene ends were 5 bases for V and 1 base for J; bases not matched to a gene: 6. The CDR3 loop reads CASRKRQGSYEQYF. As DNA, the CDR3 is TGTGCCAGCAGAAAGAGACAGGGTTCCTACGAGCAGTACTTC.

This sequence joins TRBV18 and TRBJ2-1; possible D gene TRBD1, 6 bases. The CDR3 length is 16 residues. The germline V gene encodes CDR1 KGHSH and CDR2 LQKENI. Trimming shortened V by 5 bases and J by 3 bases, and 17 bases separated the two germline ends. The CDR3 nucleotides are TGTGCCAGCTCAGCCCGACAGGCAGGACGCTACAATGAGCAGTTCTTC. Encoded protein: CASSARQAGRYNEQFF.

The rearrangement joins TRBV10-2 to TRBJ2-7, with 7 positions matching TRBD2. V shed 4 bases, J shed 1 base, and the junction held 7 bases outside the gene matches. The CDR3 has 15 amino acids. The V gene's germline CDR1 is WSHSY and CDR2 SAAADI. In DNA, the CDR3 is TGCGCCAGCAGTGTCGGCGGGAGCTGGTCCTACGAGCAGTACTTC. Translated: CASSVGGSWSYEQYF.

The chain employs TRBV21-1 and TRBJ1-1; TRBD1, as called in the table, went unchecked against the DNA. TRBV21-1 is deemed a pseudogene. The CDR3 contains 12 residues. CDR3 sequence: CAKGQLNTEAFF. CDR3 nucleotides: TGTGCAAAGGGACAACTGAACACTGAAGCTTTCTTT.

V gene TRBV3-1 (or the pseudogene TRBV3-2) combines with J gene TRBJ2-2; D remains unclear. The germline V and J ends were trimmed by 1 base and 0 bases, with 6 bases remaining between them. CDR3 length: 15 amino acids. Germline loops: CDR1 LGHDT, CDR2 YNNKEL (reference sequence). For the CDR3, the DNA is TGTGCCAGCAGCCAAGGGCCGTCGAACACCGGGGAGCTGTTTTTT. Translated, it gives CASSQGPSNTGELFF.

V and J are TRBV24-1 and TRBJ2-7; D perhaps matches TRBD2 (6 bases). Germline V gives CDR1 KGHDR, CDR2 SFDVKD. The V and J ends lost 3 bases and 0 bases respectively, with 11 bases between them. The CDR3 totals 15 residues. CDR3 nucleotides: TGTGCCACCAGTGATCCGCGGGACCCCTCCTACGAGCAGTACTTC. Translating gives CATSDPRDPSYEQYF.

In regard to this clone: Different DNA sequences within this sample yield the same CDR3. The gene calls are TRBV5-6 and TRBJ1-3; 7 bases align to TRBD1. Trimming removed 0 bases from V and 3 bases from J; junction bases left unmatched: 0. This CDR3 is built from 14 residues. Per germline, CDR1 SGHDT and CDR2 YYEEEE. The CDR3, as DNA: TGTGCCAGCAGCTTGGGACAGGGTGGAAACACCATATATTTT. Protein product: CASSLGQGGNTIYF.

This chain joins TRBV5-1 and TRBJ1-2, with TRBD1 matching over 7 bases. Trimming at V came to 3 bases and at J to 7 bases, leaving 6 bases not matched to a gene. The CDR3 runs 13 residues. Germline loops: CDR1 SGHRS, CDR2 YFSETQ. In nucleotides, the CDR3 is TGCGCCAGCAGCTCACAGGGGAAGGGTGGCTACACCTTC. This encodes CASSSQGKGGYTF.

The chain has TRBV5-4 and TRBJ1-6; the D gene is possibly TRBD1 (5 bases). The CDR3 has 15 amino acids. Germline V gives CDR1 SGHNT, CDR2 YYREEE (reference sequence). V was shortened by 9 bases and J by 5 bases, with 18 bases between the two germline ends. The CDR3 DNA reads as TGTGCCACCGCGAAAGGGGTGGAAAATAATTCACCCCTCCACTTT. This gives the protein CATAKGVENNSPLHF.

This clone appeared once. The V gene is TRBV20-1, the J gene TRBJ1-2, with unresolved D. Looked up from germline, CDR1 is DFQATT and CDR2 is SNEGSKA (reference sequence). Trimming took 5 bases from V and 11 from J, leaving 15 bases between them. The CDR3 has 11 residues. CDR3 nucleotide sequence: TGCAGTGCTCCGTTAGCCGTCGTATACACCTTC. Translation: CSAPLAVVYTF.

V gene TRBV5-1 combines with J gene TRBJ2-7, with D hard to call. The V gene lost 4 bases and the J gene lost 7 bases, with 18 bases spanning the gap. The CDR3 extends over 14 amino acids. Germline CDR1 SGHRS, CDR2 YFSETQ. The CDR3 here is CASSPGHPDREQYF. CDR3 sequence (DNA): TGCGCCAGCAGCCCAGGCCACCCTGATCGGGAGCAGTACTTC.

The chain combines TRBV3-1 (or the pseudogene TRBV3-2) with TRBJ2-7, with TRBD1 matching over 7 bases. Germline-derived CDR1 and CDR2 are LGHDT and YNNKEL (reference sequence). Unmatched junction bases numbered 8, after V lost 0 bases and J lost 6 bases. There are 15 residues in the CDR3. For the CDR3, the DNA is TGTGCCAGCAGCCAAGATTGGGCAGGGGGTATCGAGCAGTACTTC. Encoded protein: CASSQDWAGGIEQYF.

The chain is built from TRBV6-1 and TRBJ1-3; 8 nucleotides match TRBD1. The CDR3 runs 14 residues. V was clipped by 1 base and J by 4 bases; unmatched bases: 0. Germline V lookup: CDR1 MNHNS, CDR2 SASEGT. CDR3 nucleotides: TGTGCCAGCAGTGAAGGGGACAGGGGAAACACCATATATTTT. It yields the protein CASSEGDRGNTIYF.

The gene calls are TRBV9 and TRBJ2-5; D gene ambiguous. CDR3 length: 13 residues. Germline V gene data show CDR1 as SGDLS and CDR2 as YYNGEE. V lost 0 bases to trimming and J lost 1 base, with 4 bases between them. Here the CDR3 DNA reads TGTGCCAGCAGCGTAGACAGCCAAGAGACCCAGTACTTC. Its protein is CASSVDSQETQYF.